These 26 T cell receptor beta chains originate from one sample sequenced in a study of shared T cell receptors in the human thymus. Clones were sequenced by immunoSEQ multiplex PCR, and TCRdb holds only the in-frame ones, with some missing. Altogether under 700,000 clones are present, about 84% being singletons, with the ten largest covering more than 0.01%. The sample was also reused in another study, on human thymus T cells.

Input material: thymocytes. The receptors shown here come from a boy under two years old with a congenital heart defect.

The chain carries TRBV28 and TRBJ1-1; perhaps TRBD1 as D (6 bases). There are 14 residues in the CDR3. Germline lookup yields CDR1 MDHEN and CDR2 SYDVKM. The ends were cut back, 7 bases at V and 1 base at J, with 13 bases in the middle. This CDR3 is CASTPGQPNTEAFF. The CDR3, as DNA: TGTGCCAGCACTCCCGGACAGCCGAACACTGAAGCTTTCTTT.

The chain carries TRBV27 and TRBJ2-7; 10 nucleotides agree with TRBD1. CDR1 and CDR2 from the germline V gene are MNHEY and SMNVEV (reference sequence). Trimming at V came to 5 bases and at J to 3 bases, leaving 4 bases not matched to a gene. The CDR3 totals 14 residues. The CDR3 spells CASSPGQGIYEQYF. CDR3 coding DNA: TGTGCCAGCAGTCCGGGACAGGGGATCTACGAGCAGTACTTC.

J is TRBJ2-7 and V is TRBV10-3; D is ambiguous. CDR3 length equals 17 residues. Germline CDR1 is ENHRY and CDR2 is SYGVKD. Trimming took off 1 base at V and 0 bases at J, with 16 bases between the two ends. CDR3 DNA sequence: TGTGCCATCAGTGAGTTCAAGAGACACCTCCACTCCTACGAGCAGTACTTC. It codes for CAISEFKRHLHSYEQYF.

The chain recombines TRBV7-6 with TRBJ2-5, with a weak D call TRBD2 (6 bases). The CDR3 totals 15 residues. The V end lost 5 bases, the J end lost 1 base, and 14 bases lay between the germline ends. Germline loops: CDR1 SGHVS, CDR2 FNYEAQ. The CDR3 loop reads CASSLGLAPQETQYF. CDR3 DNA sequence: TGTGCCAGCAGCCTGGGACTGGCCCCCCAAGAGACCCAGTACTTC.

The chain has TRBV25-1 and TRBJ2-7; D might be TRBD1 (7 bases). The CDR3 is 17 amino acids. Trimming cost V 1 base and J 2 bases, with 18 bases left between them. The V gene's germline CDR1 is MGHDK and CDR2 SYGVNS. CDR3 DNA: TGTGCCAGCAGTGAATTGATGGGCGGGACAGCAGCCTACGAGCAGTACTTC. Its translation is CASSELMGGTAAYEQYF.

V gene TRBV5-1 combines with J gene TRBJ2-7; D uncertain. The CDR3 is 12 residues long. V lost 2 bases, J lost 7 bases, and 10 bases lay in between. The V gene's germline CDR1 is SGHRS and CDR2 YFSETQ. The CDR3 here is CASSLTRREQYF. The CDR3 DNA is TGCGCCAGCAGCTTAACTCGGAGAGAGCAGTACTTC. Based on the CDR3 plus reference TRBV5-1 and TRBJ2-7, the full variable domain is KAGVTQTPRYLIKTRGQQVTLSCSPISGHRSVSWYQQTPGQGLQFLFEYFSETQRNKGNFPGRFSGRQFSNSRSEMNVSTLELGDSALYLCASSLTRREQYFGPGTRLTVT.

This clone was recorded once. J is TRBJ2-1 and V is TRBV5-6; no reliable D call. This CDR3 comprises 11 residues. Per germline, CDR1 SGHDT and CDR2 YYEEEE. Trimming cost V 0 bases and J 10 bases, with 5 bases left between them. The CDR3 bases are TGTGCCAGCAGCTTGGCGGTGGAGCAGTTCTTC. It is translated as CASSLAVEQFF.

The chain couples TRBV19 to TRBJ1-5; possible D gene TRBD1, 5 bases. Trimming stripped 3 bases from V and 7 bases from J, with 19 bases between. The CDR3 has 16 amino acids. Germline loops: CDR1 LNHDA, CDR2 SQIVND (reference sequence). The chain's CDR3 is CASSIRSTEKGQPQHF. The CDR3 bases are TGTGCCAGTAGTATCCGCTCTACGGAGAAGGGGCAGCCCCAGCATTTT.

The genes are TRBV25-1 and TRBJ2-5, with D unclear. V gave up 7 bases and J gave up 2 bases, with 11 bases separating them. The CDR3 spans 13 residues. The germline V gene has CDR1 MGHDK and CDR2 SYGVNS. CDR3 nucleotides: TGTGCCAGCATTTCGGTCCCACAAGAGACCCAGTACTTC. Protein: CASISVPQETQYF.

The chain employs TRBV6-4 and TRBJ2-1; TRBD2 agrees at 11 bases. V gave up 0 bases and J gave up 7 bases; unmatched junction bases: 14. This CDR3 spans 19 amino acids. Germline CDR1 is MRHNA and CDR2 is SNTAGT. The CDR3 DNA reads as TGTGCCAGCAGTGACTCGTCACTAGCGGGAGAGCAGGTTAGAAATGAGCAGTTCTTC. It encodes CASSDSSLAGEQVRNEQFF.

The chain uses TRBV5-5 and TRBJ1-2; 9 nucleotides line up with TRBD1. From germline, CDR1 is SGHKS and CDR2 YYEKEE (reference sequence). The CDR3 is 13 residues long. V shed 4 bases, J shed 6 bases, and the junction held 4 bases outside the gene matches. CDR3 bases: TGTGCCAGCAGCGTACAGGGGGCCCATGGCTACACCTTC. Amino acid sequence: CASSVQGAHGYTF.

This chain joins TRBV21-1 and TRBJ2-7; no check of the table's D call, TRBD2, against the DNA was made. TRBV21-1 is assigned pseudogene status. This CDR3 comprises 17 residues. The chain's CDR3 is CASSAPGGGWGSYEQYF. In DNA, the CDR3 is TGTGCCAGCAGCGCCCCGGGCGGGGGATGGGGATCCTACGAGCAGTACTTC.

The V gene is TRBV19, the J gene TRBJ1-1, with 8 bases fitting TRBD1. CDR1 and CDR2 (germline): LNHDA, SQIVND (reference sequence). Germline trimming cut 3 bases from V and 6 bases from J; bases unmatched to any gene: 9. The CDR3 has 15 amino acids. The CDR3 DNA reads as TGTGCCAGTAGTATTCAGGCAGGGGGCGAAGCTGAAGCTTTCTTT. Protein sequence: CASSIQAGGEAEAFF.

This chain joins TRBV5-6 and TRBJ2-7, with 11 bases fitting TRBD2. Losses at the gene ends were 0 bases for V and 4 bases for J; bases not matched to a gene: 15. Germline V gene data show CDR1 as SGHDT and CDR2 as YYEEEE. This CDR3 is 19 amino acids long. The CDR3 loop reads CASSLGRSGRAPKQYEQYF. Here the CDR3 DNA reads TGTGCCAGCAGCTTGGGGCGTAGCGGGAGGGCCCCCAAACAGTACGAGCAGTACTTC.

The rearrangement uses TRBV4-2 and TRBJ2-5; weak D call: TRBD1 (8 bases). CDR1 LGHNA and CDR2 YNFKEQ come from the germline V gene. V was shortened by 0 bases and J by 5 bases, with 10 bases between the two germline ends. This CDR3 contains 14 residues. CDR3 in amino acids: CASSQEQGGETQYF. The DNA for the CDR3 is TGTGCCAGCAGCCAAGAACAGGGGGGGGAGACCCAGTACTTC.

The V call is TRBV6-1, the J call TRBJ2-5; the D is unclear. The germline gives CDR1 MNHNS, CDR2 SASEGT. The CDR3 totals 12 residues. The CDR3 DNA is TGTGCTATCGAAAGACTCCAAGAGACCCAGTACTTC. Translating gives CAIERLQETQYF.

This clone was counted once. The chain has TRBV5-6 and TRBJ2-7; 11 nucleotides match TRBD2. The length of the CDR3 is 15 residues. Germline V CDR1 and CDR2: SGHDT, YYEEEE. The V and J ends lost 4 bases and 6 bases, in that order; junction bases with no gene match: 9. DNA for the CDR3: TGTGCCAGCAGCAGTAGCGGGAGGGCCGGTACCGAGCAGTACTTC. This codes for CASSSSGRAGTEQYF.

V usage is TRBV27 and J usage is TRBJ2-5; possible D gene TRBD2, 5 bases. Judging by the DNA end, TRBJ2-7 fits better; the J call may be wrong. Germline CDR1 MNHEY, CDR2 SMNVEV (reference sequence). The CDR3 runs to 11 residues. Written as DNA, the CDR3 is TGTGCTAGCTGGACTGCCTACGAGCAGTACTTC. It translates to CASWTAYEQYF.

The chain links TRBV27 to TRBJ2-6, with D possibly matching TRBD1 (6 bases). Germline loops: CDR1 MNHEY, CDR2 SMNVEV (reference sequence). This CDR3 contains 16 residues. Deletions cut 5 bases from V and 0 bases from J, with 11 bases between. The CDR3 reads CASSRDTRSGANVLTF. CDR3 DNA sequence: TGTGCCAGCAGTCGGGACACTCGCTCTGGGGCCAACGTCCTGACTTTC.

The chain has TRBV27 and TRBJ2-5, with D maybe TRBD2 (7 bases). In germline, CDR1 is MNHEY, CDR2 SMNVEV (reference sequence). V was trimmed by 2 bases and J by 7 bases, leaving 14 bases between them. CDR3 length equals 14 residues. CDR3 in DNA: TGTGCCAGCAGTTTAGGGGGCGGGAGAGTGACCCAGTACTTC. Translated: CASSLGGGRVTQYF.

The V call is TRBV27, the J call TRBJ2-6, with D uncertain. The germline V gene has CDR1 MNHEY and CDR2 SMNVEV (reference sequence). The CDR3 totals 14 residues. The V and J ends lost 5 bases and 4 bases respectively, with 9 bases between them. CDR3 residues: CASSITSGANVLTF. CDR3 DNA: TGTGCCAGCAGTATTACATCCGGGGCCAACGTCCTGACTTTC.

In regard to this clone: A read error may account for a junction end that differs from germline. V and J are TRBV18 and TRBJ1-5; TRBD1 matches 7 bases. The V gene's germline CDR1 is KGHSH and CDR2 LQKENI. The CDR3 is 16 amino acids. Here the CDR3 reads CASSPQQGLSDQPQHF. DNA of the CDR3: TGTGCCAGCTCACCCCAACAGGGGCTTAGCGATCAGCCCCAGCATTTT.

This clone came up a few times. This rearrangement joins TRBV29-1 to TRBJ2-1; 12 nucleotides align to TRBD2. Germline V lookup: CDR1 SQVTM, CDR2 ANQGSEA. The CDR3 extends over 18 amino acids. V lost 7 bases to trimming and J lost 7 bases; unmatched junction nucleotides: 20. CDR3 nucleotides: TGCAGCGAGCGGGAGGGGCTAGCGGGAGGGGCTTGGTGGAATGAGCAGTTCTTC. It specifies CSEREGLAGGAWWNEQFF.

CDR3 nucleotide sequence: TGTGCCAGCAGTGAAGGACTTCTGGGGCAGTTCTTC. It specifies CASSEGLLGQFF. The chain recombines TRBV6-1 with TRBJ2-1, with D hard to call. The germline V and J ends were trimmed by 1 base and 12 bases, with 10 bases remaining between them. Germline assignment: CDR1 MNHNS and CDR2 SASEGT. The length of the CDR3 is 12 residues.

The chain joins TRBV5-1 to TRBJ1-4, with a possible D match to TRBD1 (6 bases). The CDR3 has 13 residues. The germline V and J ends were trimmed by 5 bases and 6 bases, with 11 bases remaining between them. The germline V gene has CDR1 SGHRS and CDR2 YFSETQ. The CDR3 coding sequence is TGCGCCAGCAGGTGGACAGCGGATGAAAAACTGTTTTTT. It codes for CASRWTADEKLFF.

This chain uses TRBV7-2 with TRBJ2-1; 14 bases map to TRBD2. V lost 5 bases to trimming and J lost 8 bases; unmatched junction nucleotides: 17. Germline-derived CDR1 and CDR2 are SGHTA and FQGNSA. CDR3 length: 19 residues. The CDR3 is CASSPSLGTSGRDRDEQFF. Here the CDR3 DNA reads TGTGCCAGCAGCCCCTCCCTTGGGACTAGCGGGAGAGATCGGGATGAGCAGTTCTTC. The full variable domain, rest sourced from reference TRBV7-2 and TRBJ2-1, is GAGVSQSPSNKVTEKGKDVELRCDPISGHTALYWYRQSLGQGLEFLIYFQGNSAPDKSGLPSDRFSAERTGGSVSTLTIQRTQQEDSAVYLCASSPSLGTSGRDRDEQFFGPGTRLTVL.